This T cell receptor beta chain was recovered during a study of blood T cell repertoires in COVID-19. Profiled with immunoSEQ multiplex PCR; TCRdb holds only in-frame clones, not every one. This sample yields roughly 90,000 clones, of which approximately 80% are seen a single time; more than 25% belongs to the top ten. This CDR3 has 14 residues. Germline CDR1 LNHDA, CDR2 SQIVND (reference sequence). The V gene end was trimmed by 4 bases and the J gene end by 5 bases; junction bases not matched to a gene: 5. The sequenced sample was peripheral blood. This receptor was taken from a woman at least 80 years old with active or convalescent COVID-19. The V gene is TRBV19, the J gene TRBJ2-7; 10 nucleotides line up with TRBD1. In nucleotides, the CDR3 is TGTGCCAGTAGTACTGACAGGGGGCCCGACGAGCAGTACTTC. Translated, it gives CASSTDRGPDEQYF.